The entry that follows covers one TCR beta chain sequence. Original processing methods: Cell counts per sample came from amplifying reference gene primers. TCRdb's copy holds only in-frame clones and misses some; the assay was immunoSEQ multiplex PCR. That table is the source of V, J and clone size, and D and trimming were worked out from the DNA. The sample has 45,000 to 55,000 clones, about 84% seen once. These data originate in a study of blood T cell repertoires in COVID-19. Study as a whole: The United States, Italy and Spain were the sources of the acute and convalescent COVID-19 samples. Sample material is recorded as cDNA or gDNA derived from T cells, B-cell-depleted T cells, or PBMCs.

The V gene's germline CDR1 is LGHDT and CDR2 YNNKEL (reference sequence). The V end lost 4 bases, the J end lost 3 bases, and 18 bases lay between the germline ends. The CDR3 length is 16 residues. The sequenced sample consisted of peripheral blood. The source of this sequence is a woman aged 80 or older with acute or convalescent COVID-19. The chain carries TRBV3-1 (or the pseudogene TRBV3-2) and TRBJ1-1; unclear D gene. CDR3 coding DNA: TGTGCCAGCAGCCTTACCTCGCGGGGAGCCTACACTGAAGCTTTCTTT. The encoded protein is CASSLTSRGAYTEAFF.